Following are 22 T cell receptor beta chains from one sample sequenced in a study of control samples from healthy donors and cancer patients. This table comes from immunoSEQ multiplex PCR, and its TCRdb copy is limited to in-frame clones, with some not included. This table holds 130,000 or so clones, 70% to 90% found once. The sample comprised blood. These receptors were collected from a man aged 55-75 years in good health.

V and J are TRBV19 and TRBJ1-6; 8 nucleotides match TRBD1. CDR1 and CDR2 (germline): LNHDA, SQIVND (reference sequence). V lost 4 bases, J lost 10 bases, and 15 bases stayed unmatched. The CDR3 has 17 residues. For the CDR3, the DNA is TGTGCCAGTAGTAGCCAACCCCAGGGGGCCTCGGGATCACCCCTCCACTTT. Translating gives CASSSQPQGASGSPLHF.

CDR3 loop: CASSLAGRPTGELFF. CDR3 DNA sequence: TGCGCCAGCAGCTTGGCCGGGCGGCCAACCGGGGAGCTGTTTTTT. The genes are TRBV5-1 and TRBJ2-2; no reliable D call. The CDR3 has 15 residues. Germline values: CDR1 SGHRS, CDR2 YFSETQ. V dropped 0 bases and J dropped 5 bases, with 11 bases sitting between them.

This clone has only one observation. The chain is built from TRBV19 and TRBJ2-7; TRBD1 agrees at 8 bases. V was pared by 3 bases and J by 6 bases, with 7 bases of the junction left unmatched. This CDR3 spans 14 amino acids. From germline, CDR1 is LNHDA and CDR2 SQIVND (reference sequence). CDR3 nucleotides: TGTGCCAGTAGTATCGGACAGGGTGGTCCCGAGCAGTACTTC. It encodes CASSIGQGGPEQYF. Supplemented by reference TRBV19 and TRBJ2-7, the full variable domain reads DGGITQSPKYLFRKEGQNVTLSCEQNLNHDAMYWYRQDPGQGLRLIYYSQIVNDFQKGDIAEGYSVSREKKESFPLTVTSAQKNPTAFYLCASSIGQGGPEQYFGPGTRLTVT.

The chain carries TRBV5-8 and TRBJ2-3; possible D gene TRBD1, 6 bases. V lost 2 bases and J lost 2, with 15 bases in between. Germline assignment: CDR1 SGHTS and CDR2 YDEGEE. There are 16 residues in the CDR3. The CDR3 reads CASSFGKGVITDTQYF. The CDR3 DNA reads TGTGCCAGCAGCTTCGGAAAGGGGGTAATCACAGATACGCAGTATTTT.

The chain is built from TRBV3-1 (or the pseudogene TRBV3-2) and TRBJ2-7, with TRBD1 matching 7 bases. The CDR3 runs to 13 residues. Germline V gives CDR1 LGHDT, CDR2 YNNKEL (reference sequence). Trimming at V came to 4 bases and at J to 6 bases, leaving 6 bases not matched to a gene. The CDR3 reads CASSPITGAEQYF. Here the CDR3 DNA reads TGTGCCAGCAGCCCGATTACAGGGGCCGAGCAGTACTTC.

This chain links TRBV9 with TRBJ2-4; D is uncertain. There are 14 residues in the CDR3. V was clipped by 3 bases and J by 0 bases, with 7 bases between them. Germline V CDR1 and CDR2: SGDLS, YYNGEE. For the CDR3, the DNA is TGTGCCAGCAGCGACGGTTTAGCCAAAAACATTCAGTACTTC. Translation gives CASSDGLAKNIQYF.

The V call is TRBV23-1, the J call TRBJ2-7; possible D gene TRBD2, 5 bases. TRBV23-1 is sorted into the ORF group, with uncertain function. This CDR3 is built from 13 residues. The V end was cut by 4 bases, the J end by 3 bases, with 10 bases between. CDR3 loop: CASSRGLDYEQYF. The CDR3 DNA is TGCGCCAGCAGTCGAGGACTTGACTACGAGCAGTACTTC.

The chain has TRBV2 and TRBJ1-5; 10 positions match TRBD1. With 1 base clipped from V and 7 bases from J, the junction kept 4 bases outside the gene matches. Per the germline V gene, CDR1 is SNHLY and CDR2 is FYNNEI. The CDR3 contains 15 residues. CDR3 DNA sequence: TGTGCCAGCAGTGAAGTAGGACAGGGGGGACAGCCCCAGCATTTT. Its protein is CASSEVGQGGQPQHF.

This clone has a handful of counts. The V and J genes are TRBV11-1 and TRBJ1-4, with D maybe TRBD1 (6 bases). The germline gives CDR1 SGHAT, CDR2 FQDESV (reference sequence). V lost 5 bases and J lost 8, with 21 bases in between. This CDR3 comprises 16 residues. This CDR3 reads CASSPRGTTGREKLFF. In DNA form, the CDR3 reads TGTGCCAGCAGCCCAAGGGGCACGACAGGTCGCGAAAAACTGTTTTTT.

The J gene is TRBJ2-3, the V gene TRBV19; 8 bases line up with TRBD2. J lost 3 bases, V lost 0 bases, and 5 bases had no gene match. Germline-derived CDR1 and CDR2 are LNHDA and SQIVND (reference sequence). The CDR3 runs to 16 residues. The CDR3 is CASSIDLAGGTDTQYF. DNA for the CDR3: TGTGCCAGTAGTATAGATCTGGCGGGGGGTACAGATACGCAGTATTTT.

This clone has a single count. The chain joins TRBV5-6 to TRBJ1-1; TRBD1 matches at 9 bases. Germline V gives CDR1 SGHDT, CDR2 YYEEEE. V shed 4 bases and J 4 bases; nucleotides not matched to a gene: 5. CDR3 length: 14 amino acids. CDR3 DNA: TGTGCCAGCAGCAGCGGGACAGGGAGCACTGAAGCTTTCTTT. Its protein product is CASSSGTGSTEAFF.

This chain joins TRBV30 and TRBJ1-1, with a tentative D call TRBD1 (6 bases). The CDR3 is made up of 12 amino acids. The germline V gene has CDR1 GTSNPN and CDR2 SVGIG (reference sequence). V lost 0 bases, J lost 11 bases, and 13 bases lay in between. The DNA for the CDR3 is TGTGCCTGGAGTGTACTAATGAGGGGGGCTTTCTTT. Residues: CAWSVLMRGAFF.

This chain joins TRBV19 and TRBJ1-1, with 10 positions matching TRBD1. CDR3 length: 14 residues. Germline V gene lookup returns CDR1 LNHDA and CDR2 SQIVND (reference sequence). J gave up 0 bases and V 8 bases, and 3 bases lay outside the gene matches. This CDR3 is CASLDRGLNTEAFF. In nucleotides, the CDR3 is TGTGCCAGTTTGGACAGGGGGTTGAACACTGAAGCTTTCTTT.

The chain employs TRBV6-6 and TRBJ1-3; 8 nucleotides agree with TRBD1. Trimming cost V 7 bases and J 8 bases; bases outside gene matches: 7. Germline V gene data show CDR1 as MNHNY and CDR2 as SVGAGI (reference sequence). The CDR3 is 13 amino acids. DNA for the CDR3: TGTGCCAGCAATCAGGGGGCAAGTGACACCATATATTTT. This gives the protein CASNQGASDTIYF.

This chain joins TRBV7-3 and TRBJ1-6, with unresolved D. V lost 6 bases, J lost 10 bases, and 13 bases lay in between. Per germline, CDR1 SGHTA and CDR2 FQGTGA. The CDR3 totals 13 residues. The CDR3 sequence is CASSRQSDSPLHF. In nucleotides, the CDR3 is TGTGCCAGCAGTCGCCAGTCTGACTCACCCCTCCACTTT.

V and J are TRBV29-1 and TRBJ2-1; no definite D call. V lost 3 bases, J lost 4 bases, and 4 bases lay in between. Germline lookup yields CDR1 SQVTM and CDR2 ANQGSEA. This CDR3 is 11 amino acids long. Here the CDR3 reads CSVDRYNEQFF. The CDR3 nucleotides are TGCAGCGTTGATAGGTACAATGAGCAGTTCTTC.

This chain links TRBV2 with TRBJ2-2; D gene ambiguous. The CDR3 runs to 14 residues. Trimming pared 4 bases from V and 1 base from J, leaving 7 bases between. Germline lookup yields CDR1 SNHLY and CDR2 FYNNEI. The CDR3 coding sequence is TGTGCCAGCAGTGCGCTCTTGAACACCGGGGAGCTGTTTTTT. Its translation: CASSALLNTGELFF. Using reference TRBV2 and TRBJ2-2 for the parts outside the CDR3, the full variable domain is EPEVTQTPSHQVTQMGQEVILRCVPISNHLYFYWYRQILGQKVEFLVSFYNNEISEKSEIFDDQFSVERPDGSNFTLKIRSTKLEDSAMYFCASSALLNTGELFFGEGSRLTVL.

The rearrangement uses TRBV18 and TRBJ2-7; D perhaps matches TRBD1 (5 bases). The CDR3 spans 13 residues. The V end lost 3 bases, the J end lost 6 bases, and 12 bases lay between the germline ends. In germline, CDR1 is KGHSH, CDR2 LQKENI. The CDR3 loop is CASSPFQGGEQYF. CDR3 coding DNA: TGTGCCAGCTCACCTTTCCAGGGCGGCGAGCAGTACTTC.

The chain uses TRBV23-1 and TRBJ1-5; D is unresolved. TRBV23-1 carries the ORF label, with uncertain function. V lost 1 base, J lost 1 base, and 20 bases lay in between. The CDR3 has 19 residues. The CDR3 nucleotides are TGCGCCAGCAGTCAATTCCCGGGCATCGTGAGGAAAAGCAATCAGCCCCAGCATTTT. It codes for CASSQFPGIVRKSNQPQHF.

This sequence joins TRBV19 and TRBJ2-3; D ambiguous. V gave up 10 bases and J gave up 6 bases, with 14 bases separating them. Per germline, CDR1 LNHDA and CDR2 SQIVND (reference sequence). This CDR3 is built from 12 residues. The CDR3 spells CATAPRSDTQYF. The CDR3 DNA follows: TGTGCCACAGCGCCACGATCGGATACGCAGTATTTT.

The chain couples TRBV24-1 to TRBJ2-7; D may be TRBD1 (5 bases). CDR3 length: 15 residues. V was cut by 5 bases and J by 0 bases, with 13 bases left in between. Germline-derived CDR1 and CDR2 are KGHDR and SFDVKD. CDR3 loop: CATSAATANSYEQYF. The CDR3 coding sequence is TGTGCCACCAGTGCGGCGACAGCTAACTCCTACGAGCAGTACTTC.

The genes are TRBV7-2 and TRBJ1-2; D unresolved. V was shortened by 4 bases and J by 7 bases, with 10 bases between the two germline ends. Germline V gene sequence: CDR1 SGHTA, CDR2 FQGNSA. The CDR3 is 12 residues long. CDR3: CASSSPVGGYTF. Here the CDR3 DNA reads TGTGCCAGCAGCTCCCCGGTGGGTGGCTACACCTTC.